The 8 T cell receptor beta chains below were found in one sample sequenced in a study of cytomegalovirus exposure and HLA in healthy donors. Researchers ran the PCR with 60 Vbeta and 13 Jbeta primers. Data came from immunoSEQ multiplex PCR; TCRdb stores just in-frame clones and leaves some out. The profile shows fewer than 250,000 clones, about 80% of them singletons. Sequenced material: PBMCs. The receptor source for this set is a man aged 35 to 55 in good health and CMV-seropositive.

The chain links TRBV27 to TRBJ2-3, with no clear D. The CDR3 totals 16 residues. Trimming left V 5 bases short and J 0 bases short, with 15 bases between. CDR1 and CDR2 from the germline V gene are MNHEY and SMNVEV (reference sequence). The CDR3 sequence: CASSPQLDSSTDTQYF. CDR3 DNA sequence: TGTGCCAGCAGTCCTCAATTAGATTCTAGCACAGATACGCAGTATTTT.

The chain couples TRBV18 to TRBJ1-1; TRBD1 matches 7 bases. After removal of 0 bases from V and 4 bases from J, the junction contained 2 bases not matched to a gene. Germline V lookup: CDR1 KGHSH, CDR2 LQKENI. The CDR3 extends over 14 amino acids. CDR3 protein: CASSPPQGGTEAFF. CDR3 sequence (DNA): TGTGCCAGCTCACCACCGCAGGGGGGCACTGAAGCTTTCTTT.

This chain links TRBV19 with TRBJ2-5; 11 bases are shared with TRBD2. This CDR3 is built from 15 residues. Looked up from germline, CDR1 is LNHDA and CDR2 is SQIVND (reference sequence). Germline trimming cut 7 bases from V and 4 bases from J; bases unmatched to any gene: 8. In nucleotides, the CDR3 is TGTGCCAGTAAAGAGACTAGCGGGAAAGGAGAGACCCAGTACTTC. Amino acid sequence: CASKETSGKGETQYF.

The chain carries TRBV15 and TRBJ1-4; D may be TRBD1 (5 bases). Germline V gene lookup returns CDR1 LNHNV and CDR2 YYDKDF (reference sequence). The CDR3 consists of 17 residues. V dropped 0 bases and J dropped 8 bases, with 19 bases sitting between them. The CDR3 bases are TGTGCCACCAGCAGAGATTTCAGCCTCCAGGGTAGGGAAAAACTGTTTTTT. Translation gives CATSRDFSLQGREKLFF.

This clone was recorded once. The rearrangement joins TRBV7-2 to TRBJ1-1; D gene unclear. In germline, CDR1 is SGHTA, CDR2 FQGNSA. This CDR3 region has 13 residues. V was clipped by 5 bases and J by 0 bases, with 7 bases between them. The CDR3 sequence is CASSVHMNTEAFF. The DNA of the CDR3 is TGTGCCAGCAGCGTGCACATGAACACTGAAGCTTTCTTT.

The chain couples TRBV6-5 to TRBJ2-5; weak D call: TRBD1 (6 bases). Germline V lookup: CDR1 MNHEY, CDR2 SVGAGI. This CDR3 contains 13 residues. V dropped 5 bases and J dropped 2 bases, with 9 bases sitting between them. In DNA, the CDR3 is TGTGCCAGCAGTACAGGGCTACAAGAGACCCAGTACTTC. Translation: CASSTGLQETQYF.

The chain combines TRBV28 with TRBJ2-7, with 8 bases fitting TRBD2. V trimming: 8 bases; J trimming: 0 bases; junction bases outside the gene matches: 9. CDR1 and CDR2 from the germline V gene are MDHEN and SYDVKM. The CDR3 runs 15 residues. The CDR3 spells CASSAAGGASYEQYV. CDR3 DNA: TGTGCCAGCTCAGCAGCCGGGGGGGCCTCCTACGAGCAGTACGTC.

This sequence joins TRBV5-1 and TRBJ1-1; tentatively, D is TRBD1 (6 bases). The V gene lost 0 bases and the J gene lost 0 bases, with 12 bases spanning the gap. The germline V gene encodes CDR1 SGHRS and CDR2 YFSETQ. This CDR3 region has 16 residues. This chain's CDR3 is CASSLGGTLMNTEAFF. CDR3 in DNA: TGCGCCAGCAGCTTGGGGGGGACACTAATGAACACTGAAGCTTTCTTT.